This record concerns one TCR beta chain sequence. Its antigen remains unknown. Trimming removed 2 bases from V and 4 bases from J, with 8 bases in between. The length of the CDR3 is 13 residues. CDR1 and CDR2 from the germline V gene are ENHRY and SYGVKD. The sample belongs to a study of shared clonotypes between healthy human individuals. Study-wide results and limits: Clonotype sharing levels among donors were expected to vary with sequencing depth. Naive CD4 clonotypes overlapped across a handful of donors at approximately 5%.

Those who donated, Caucasian adults without exception, all lived in Nashville, Tennessee. The assay was carried out at the deep level. Using immunoSEQ multiplex PCR, the repertoire was profiled, and TCRdb retains in-frame clones only, with some absent. The sample shows 2,500,000 or so clones, about 90% of them seen only once. What was sequenced was naive CD4+ T cells from PBMCs. Subset denoted: CD45RA+ positively selected. The rearrangement joins TRBV10-3 to TRBJ1-2, with no clear D. The TCR comes from a man aged 18 to 30 in good health. Some clones in this sample may be carry-over from other donors' samples. CDR3 nucleotide sequence: TGTGCCATCAGTGAGAGCTCCACCTATGGCTACACCTTC. This encodes CAISESSTYGYTF.